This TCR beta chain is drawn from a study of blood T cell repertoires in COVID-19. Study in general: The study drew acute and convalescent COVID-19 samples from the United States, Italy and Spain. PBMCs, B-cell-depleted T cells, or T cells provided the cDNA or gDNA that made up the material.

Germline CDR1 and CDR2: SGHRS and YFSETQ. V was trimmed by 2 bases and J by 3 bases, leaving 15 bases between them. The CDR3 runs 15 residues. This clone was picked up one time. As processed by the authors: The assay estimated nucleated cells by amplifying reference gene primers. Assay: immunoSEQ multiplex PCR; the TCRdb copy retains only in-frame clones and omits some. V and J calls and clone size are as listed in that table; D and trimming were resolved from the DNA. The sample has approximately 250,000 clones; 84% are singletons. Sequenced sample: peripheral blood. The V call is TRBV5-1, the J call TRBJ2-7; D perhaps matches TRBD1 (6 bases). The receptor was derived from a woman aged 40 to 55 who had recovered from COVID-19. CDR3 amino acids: CASSFGIGRGYEQYF. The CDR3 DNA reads TGCGCCAGCAGCTTCGGAATCGGCAGGGGCTACGAGCAGTACTTC.